This paragraph reports one TCR beta chain. Germline is not matched at one junction end, which may reflect a read error. This specimen comes from a study of cytomegalovirus exposure and HLA in healthy donors. PCR primers comprised 60 Vbeta and 13 Jbeta primers. TCRdb's table, derived via immunoSEQ multiplex PCR, lists solely in-frame clones and lacks some. The table includes around 250,000 clones, around 81% detected once. CDR3 length: 12 residues. Looked up from germline, CDR1 is SEHNR and CDR2 is FQNEAQ (reference sequence). This receptor was obtained from a woman aged 60-70 years in good health and CMV-seropositive. V usage is TRBV7-9 and J usage is TRBJ1-4; tentatively, D is TRBD1 (6 bases). Sequencing used PBMCs. The CDR3 nucleotides are TGTGCCAGCAGCTTCGAGACAGGCAGAGGGGTTTTT. It yields the protein CASSFETGRGVF.